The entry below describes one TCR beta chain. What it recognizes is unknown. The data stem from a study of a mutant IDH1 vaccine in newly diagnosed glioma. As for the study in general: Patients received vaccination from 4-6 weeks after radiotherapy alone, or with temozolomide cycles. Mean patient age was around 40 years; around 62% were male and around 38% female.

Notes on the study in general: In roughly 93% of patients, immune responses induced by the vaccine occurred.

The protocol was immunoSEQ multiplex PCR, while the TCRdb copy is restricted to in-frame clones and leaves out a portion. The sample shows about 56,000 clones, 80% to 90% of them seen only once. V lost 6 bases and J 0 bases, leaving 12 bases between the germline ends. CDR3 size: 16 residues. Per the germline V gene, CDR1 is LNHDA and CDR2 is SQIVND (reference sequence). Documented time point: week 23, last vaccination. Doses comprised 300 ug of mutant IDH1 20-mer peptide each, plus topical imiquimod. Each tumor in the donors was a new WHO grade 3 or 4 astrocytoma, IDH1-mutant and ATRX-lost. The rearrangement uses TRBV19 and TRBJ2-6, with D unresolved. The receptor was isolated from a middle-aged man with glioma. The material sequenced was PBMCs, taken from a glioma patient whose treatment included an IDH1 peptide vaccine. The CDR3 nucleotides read TGTGCCAGTAGCCCCCAGGTCGTCTCTGGGGCCAACGTCCTGACTTTC. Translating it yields CASSPQVVSGANVLTF.